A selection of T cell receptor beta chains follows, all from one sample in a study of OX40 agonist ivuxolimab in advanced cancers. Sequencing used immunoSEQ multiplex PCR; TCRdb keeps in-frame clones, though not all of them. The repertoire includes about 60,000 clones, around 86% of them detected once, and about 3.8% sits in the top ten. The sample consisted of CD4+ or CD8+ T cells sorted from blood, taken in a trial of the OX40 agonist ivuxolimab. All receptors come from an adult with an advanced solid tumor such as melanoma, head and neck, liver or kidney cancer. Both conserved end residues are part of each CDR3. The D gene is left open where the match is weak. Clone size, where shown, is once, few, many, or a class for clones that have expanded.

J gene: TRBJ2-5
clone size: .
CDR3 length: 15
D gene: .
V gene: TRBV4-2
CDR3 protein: CASSQDRAGQETQYF
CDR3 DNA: TGTGCCAGCAGCCAAGATCGGGCAGGACAAGAGACCCAGTACTTC

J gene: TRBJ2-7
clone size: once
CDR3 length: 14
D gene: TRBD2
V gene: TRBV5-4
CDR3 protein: CASSFAGGRDEQYF
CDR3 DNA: TGTGCCAGCAGCTTCGCGGGAGGGAGGGACGAGCAGTACTTC

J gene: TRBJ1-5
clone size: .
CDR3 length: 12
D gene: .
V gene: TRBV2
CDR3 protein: CASRYSNQPQHF
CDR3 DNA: TGTGCCAGCAGGTATAGCAATCAGCCCCAGCATTTT

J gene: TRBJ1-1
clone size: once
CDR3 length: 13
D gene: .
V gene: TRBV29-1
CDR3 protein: CSHQEGQNTEAFF
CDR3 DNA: TGCAGCCACCAAGAGGGCCAGAACACTGAAGCTTTCTTT

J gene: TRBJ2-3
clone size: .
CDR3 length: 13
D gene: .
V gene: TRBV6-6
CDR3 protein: CASSPKGTDTQYF
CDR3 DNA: TGTGCCAGCAGTCCGAAGGGCACAGATACGCAGTATTTT

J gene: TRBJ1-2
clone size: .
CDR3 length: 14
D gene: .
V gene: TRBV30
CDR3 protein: CAWRGKGRNYGYTF
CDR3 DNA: TGTGCCTGGAGGGGAAAGGGACGCAACTATGGCTACACCTTC

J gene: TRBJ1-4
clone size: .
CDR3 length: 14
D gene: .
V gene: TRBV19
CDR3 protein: CASSMGRPNEKLFF
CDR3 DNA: TGTGCCAGTAGTATGGGCAGACCTAATGAAAAACTGTTTTTT

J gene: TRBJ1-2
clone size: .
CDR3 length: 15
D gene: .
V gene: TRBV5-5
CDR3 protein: CASSLVSAANYGYTF
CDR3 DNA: TGTGCCAGCAGCTTGGTGTCAGCGGCTAACTATGGCTACACCTTC

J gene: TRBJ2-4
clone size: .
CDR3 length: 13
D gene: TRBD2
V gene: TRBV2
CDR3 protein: CASAGEGVNIQYF
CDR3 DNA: TGTGCCAGCGCCGGGGAGGGAGTAAACATTCAGTACTTC

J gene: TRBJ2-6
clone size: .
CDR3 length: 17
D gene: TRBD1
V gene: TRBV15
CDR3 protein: CATSRRQGVSGANVLTF
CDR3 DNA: TGTGCCACCAGCAGGAGACAGGGGGTCTCTGGGGCCAACGTCCTGACTTTC

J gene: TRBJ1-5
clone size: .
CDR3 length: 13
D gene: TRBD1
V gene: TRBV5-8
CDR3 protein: CASSRDRQRPEHF
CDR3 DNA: TGTGCCAGCAGCCGGGACAGACAACGCCCTGAGCATTTT

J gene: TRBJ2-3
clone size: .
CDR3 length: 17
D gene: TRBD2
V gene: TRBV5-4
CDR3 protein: CASSLRTSGDPTDTQYF
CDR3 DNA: TGTGCCAGCAGCTTGCGGACTAGCGGGGACCCCACAGATACGCAGTATTTT

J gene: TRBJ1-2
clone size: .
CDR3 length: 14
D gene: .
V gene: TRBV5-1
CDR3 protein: CASSSTPGVYGDTF
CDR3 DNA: TGCGCCAGCAGCTCAACCCCGGGTGTATATGGGGACACCTTC

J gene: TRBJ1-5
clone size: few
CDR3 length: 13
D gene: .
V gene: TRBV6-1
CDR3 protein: CASSNGAREPQHF
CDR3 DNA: TGTGCCAGCAGTAACGGGGCTCGCGAGCCCCAGCATTTT

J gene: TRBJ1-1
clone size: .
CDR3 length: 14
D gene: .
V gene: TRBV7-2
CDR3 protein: CASSPDRMNTEAFF
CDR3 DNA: TGTGCCAGCAGCCCCGACAGGATGAACACTGAAGCTTTCTTT

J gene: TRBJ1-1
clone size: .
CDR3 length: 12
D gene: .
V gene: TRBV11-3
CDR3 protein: CASSLRRGEAFF
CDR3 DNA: TGTGCCAGCAGCTTACGAAGGGGTGAGGCTTTCTTT

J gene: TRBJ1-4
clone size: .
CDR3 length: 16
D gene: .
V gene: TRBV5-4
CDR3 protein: CASSLRSGVGDEKLFF
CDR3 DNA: TGTGCCAGCAGCCTCCGCTCAGGGGTGGGAGACGAAAAACTGTTTTTT

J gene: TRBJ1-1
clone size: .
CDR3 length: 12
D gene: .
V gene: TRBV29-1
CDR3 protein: CSVDQGRTEAFF
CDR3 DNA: TGCAGCGTCGACCAGGGAAGGACTGAAGCTTTCTTT

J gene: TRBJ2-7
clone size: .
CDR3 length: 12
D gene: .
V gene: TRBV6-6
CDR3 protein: CASSPQGYEQYF
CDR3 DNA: TGTGCCAGCAGTCCACAGGGATACGAGCAGTACTTC

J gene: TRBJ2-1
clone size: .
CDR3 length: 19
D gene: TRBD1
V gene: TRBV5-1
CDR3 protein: CASSLARTGASWVYNEQFF
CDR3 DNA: TGCGCCAGCAGCTTGGCCCGGACAGGAGCCTCCTGGGTCTACAATGAGCAGTTCTTC

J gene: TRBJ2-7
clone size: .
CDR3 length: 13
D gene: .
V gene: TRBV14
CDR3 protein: CASSQVDGYEQYF
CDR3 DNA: TGTGCCAGCAGCCAAGTCGACGGTTACGAGCAGTACTTC

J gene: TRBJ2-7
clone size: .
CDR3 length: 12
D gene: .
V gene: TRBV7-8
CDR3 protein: CASSLTDYEQYF
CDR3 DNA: TGTGCCAGCAGCTTAACGGATTACGAGCAGTACTTC

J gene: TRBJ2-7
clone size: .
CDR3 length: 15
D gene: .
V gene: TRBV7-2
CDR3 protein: CASSFSTRGAYEQYF
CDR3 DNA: TGTGCCAGCAGCTTCTCCACTCGGGGGGCGTACGAGCAGTACTTC

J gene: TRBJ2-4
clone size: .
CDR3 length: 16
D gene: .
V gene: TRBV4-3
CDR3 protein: CASSQDNGQLGYIQYF
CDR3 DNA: TGCGCCAGCAGCCAAGATAATGGACAGCTCGGGTACATTCAGTACTTC

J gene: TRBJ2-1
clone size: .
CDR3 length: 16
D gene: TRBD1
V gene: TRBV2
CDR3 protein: CASSGRMGQGDNEQFF
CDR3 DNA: TGTGCCAGCAGCGGTCGTATGGGACAGGGTGACAATGAGCAGTTCTTC

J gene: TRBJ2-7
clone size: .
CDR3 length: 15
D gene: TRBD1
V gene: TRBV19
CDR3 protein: CASSATGTGVYEQYF
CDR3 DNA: TGTGCCAGTAGTGCTACCGGGACAGGGGTCTACGAGCAGTACTTC

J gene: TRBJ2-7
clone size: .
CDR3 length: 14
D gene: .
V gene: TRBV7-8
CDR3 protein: CASSPATISYEQYF
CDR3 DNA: TGTGCCAGCAGCCCCGCGACAATTTCCTACGAGCAGTACTTC

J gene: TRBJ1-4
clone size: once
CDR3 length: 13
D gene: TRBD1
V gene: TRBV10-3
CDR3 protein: CAITDRANEKLFF
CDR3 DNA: TGTGCAATCACCGACAGGGCTAATGAAAAACTGTTTTTT

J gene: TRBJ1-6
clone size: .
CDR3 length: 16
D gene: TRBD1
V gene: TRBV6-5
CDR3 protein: CASSYSAGGWGSPLHF
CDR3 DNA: TGTGCCAGCAGTTACTCGGCAGGGGGTTGGGGTTCACCCCTCCACTTT

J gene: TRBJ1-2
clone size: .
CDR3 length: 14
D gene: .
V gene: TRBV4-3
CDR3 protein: CASSQDWFRDGYTF
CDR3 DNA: TGCGCCAGCAGCCAAGATTGGTTCAGAGATGGCTACACCTTC

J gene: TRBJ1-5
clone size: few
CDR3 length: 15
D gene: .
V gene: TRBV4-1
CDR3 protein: CASSQAQNSNQPQHF
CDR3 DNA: TGCGCCAGCAGCCAAGCACAGAATAGCAATCAGCCCCAGCATTTT

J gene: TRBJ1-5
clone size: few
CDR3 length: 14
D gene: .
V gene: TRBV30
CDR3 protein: CAWSGDSRVRAQHF
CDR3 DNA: TGTGCCTGGAGTGGAGACAGTAGGGTAAGGGCCCAGCATTTT

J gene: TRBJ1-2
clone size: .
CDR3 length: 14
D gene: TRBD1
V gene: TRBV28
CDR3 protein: CASSIQGANYGYTF
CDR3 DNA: TGTGCCAGCAGTATACAGGGGGCTAACTATGGCTACACCTTC

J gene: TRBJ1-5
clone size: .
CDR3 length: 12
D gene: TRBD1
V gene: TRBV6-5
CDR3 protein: CASSFTWTGRHF
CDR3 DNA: TGTGCCAGCAGTTTCACCTGGACAGGACGGCATTTT

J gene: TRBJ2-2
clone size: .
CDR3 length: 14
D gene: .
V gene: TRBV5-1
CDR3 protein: CASSLYQAIGELFF
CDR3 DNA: TGCGCCAGCAGCTTGTACCAGGCTATCGGGGAGCTGTTTTTT

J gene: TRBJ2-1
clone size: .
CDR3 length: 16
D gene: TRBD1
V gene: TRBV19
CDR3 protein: CASSNRQGWSYNEQFF
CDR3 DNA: TGTGCCAGTAGTAATCGACAGGGGTGGTCCTACAATGAGCAGTTCTTC

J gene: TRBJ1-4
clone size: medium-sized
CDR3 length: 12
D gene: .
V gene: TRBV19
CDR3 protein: CASSIHAGKLFF
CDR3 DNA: TGTGCCAGTAGTATCCACGCAGGAAAACTGTTTTTT

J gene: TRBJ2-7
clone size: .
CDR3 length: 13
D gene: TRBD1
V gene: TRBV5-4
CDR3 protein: CASTRDRAYEQYF
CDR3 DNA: TGTGCCAGTACCCGGGACAGAGCCTACGAGCAGTACTTC

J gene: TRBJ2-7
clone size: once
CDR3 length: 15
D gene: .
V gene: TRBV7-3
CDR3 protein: CASSKRRDGSYEQYF
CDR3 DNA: TGTGCCAGCAGCAAACGGCGGGACGGCTCCTACGAGCAGTACTTC

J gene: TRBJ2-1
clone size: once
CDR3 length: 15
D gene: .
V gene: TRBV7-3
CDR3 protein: CASSLTGVGGNEQFF
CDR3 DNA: TGTGCCAGCAGCTTAACAGGGGTCGGGGGAAATGAGCAGTTCTTC

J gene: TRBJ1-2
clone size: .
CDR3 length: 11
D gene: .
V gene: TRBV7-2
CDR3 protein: CASSLRFLFAF
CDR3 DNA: TGTGCCAGCAGCTTAAGGTTCCTCTTTGCCTTC

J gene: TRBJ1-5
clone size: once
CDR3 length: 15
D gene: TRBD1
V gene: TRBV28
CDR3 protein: CASRASGTGNQPQHF
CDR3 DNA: TGTGCCAGCAGGGCTTCGGGGACAGGCAATCAGCCCCAGCATTTT

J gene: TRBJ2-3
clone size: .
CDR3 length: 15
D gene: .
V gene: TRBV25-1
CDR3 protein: CASSEVSRNTDTQYF
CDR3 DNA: TGTGCCAGCAGTGAAGTCTCGCGAAACACAGATACGCAGTATTTT

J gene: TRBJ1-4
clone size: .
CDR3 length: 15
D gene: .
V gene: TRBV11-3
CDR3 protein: CASSFGRTTNEKLFF
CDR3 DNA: TGTGCCAGCAGCTTTGGGCGGACAACTAATGAAAAACTGTTTTTT

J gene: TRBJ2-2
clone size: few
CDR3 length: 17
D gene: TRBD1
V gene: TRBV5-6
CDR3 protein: CASSLVGDRANTGELFF
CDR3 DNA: TGTGCCAGCAGCTTGGTGGGGGACAGGGCGAACACCGGGGAGCTGTTTTTT

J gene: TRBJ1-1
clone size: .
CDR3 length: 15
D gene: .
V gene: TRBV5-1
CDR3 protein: CASKADPIFNTEAFF
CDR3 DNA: TGCGCCAGCAAGGCGGATCCTATATTCAACACTGAAGCTTTCTTT

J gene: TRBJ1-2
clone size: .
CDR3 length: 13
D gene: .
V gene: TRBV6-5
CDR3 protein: CASTPDGGYGYTF
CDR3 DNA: TGTGCCAGCACTCCGGATGGGGGGTATGGCTACACCTTC

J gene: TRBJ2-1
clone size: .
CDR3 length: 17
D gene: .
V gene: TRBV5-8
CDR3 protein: CASSLAGLGSSYNEQFF
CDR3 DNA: TGTGCCAGCAGCTTGGCCGGTTTGGGAAGCTCCTACAATGAGCAGTTCTTC

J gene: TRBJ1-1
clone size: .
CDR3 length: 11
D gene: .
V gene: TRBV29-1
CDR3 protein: CSARTGAEAFF
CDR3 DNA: TGCAGCGCCCGGACGGGGGCTGAAGCTTTCTTT

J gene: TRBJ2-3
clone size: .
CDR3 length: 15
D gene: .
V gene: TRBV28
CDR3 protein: CASSFGGVRADTQYF
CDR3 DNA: TGTGCCAGCAGTTTTGGAGGGGTAAGGGCAGATACGCAGTATTTT

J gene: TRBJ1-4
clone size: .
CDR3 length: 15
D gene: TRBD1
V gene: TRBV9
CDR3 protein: CASSVGDRGQEKLFF
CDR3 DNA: TGTGCCAGCAGCGTAGGGGACAGGGGGCAGGAAAAACTGTTTTTT